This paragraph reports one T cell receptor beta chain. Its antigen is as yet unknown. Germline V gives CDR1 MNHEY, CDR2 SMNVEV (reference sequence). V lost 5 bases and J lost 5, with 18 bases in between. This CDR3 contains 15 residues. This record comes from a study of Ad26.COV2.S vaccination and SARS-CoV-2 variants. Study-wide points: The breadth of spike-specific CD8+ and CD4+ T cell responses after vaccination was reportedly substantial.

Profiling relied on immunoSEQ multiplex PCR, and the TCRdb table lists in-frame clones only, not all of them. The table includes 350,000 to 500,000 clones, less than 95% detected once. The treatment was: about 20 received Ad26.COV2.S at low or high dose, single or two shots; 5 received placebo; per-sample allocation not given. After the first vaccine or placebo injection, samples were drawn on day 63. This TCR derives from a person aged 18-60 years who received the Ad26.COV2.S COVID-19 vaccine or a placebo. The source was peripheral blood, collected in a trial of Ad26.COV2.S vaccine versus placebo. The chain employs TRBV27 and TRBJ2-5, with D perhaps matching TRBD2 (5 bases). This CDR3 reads CASSLRTENRETQYF. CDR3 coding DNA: TGTGCCAGCAGTCTGAGGACTGAAAATCGGGAGACCCAGTACTTC.